This entry lists 22 T cell receptor beta chains sequenced from one sample in a study of blood T cell repertoires in COVID-19. Clones were read by immunoSEQ multiplex PCR, and TCRdb kept only the in-frame ones, dropping some. The data show roughly 310,000 clones, 90% seen once. Material: peripheral blood. These receptors all stem from a woman in her 30s with COVID-19, enrolled during active disease.

The rearrangement uses TRBV30 and TRBJ1-1, with D hard to call. CDR1 and CDR2 (germline): GTSNPN, SVGIG (reference sequence). The V end lost 2 bases, the J end lost 5 bases, and 12 bases lay between the germline ends. The CDR3 has 13 residues. CDR3 loop: CAWSSGSDTEAFF. The CDR3 nucleotides are TGTGCCTGGAGTTCGGGGAGTGATACTGAAGCTTTCTTT.

This chain links TRBV11-2 with TRBJ2-7; possible D gene TRBD2, 6 bases. CDR3 length equals 16 residues. CDR1 and CDR2 from the germline V gene are SGHAT and FQNNGV. Trimming left V 0 bases short and J 0 bases short, with 12 bases between. Here the CDR3 reads CASSLEGGITSYEQYF. In DNA, the CDR3 is TGTGCCAGCAGCTTAGAAGGCGGGATCACCTCCTACGAGCAGTACTTC.

The rearrangement joins TRBV24-1 to TRBJ2-7; tentatively, D is TRBD2 (5 bases). Trimming took 9 bases from V and 5 from J, leaving 16 bases between them. Germline values: CDR1 KGHDR, CDR2 SFDVKD. The CDR3 is 13 residues long. The CDR3 region is CATSRTGNHEQYF. CDR3 nucleotide sequence: TGTGCCACCTCCCGCACCGGGAACCACGAGCAGTACTTC.

The chain recombines TRBV19 with TRBJ2-2, with D possibly TRBD2 on 6 matching bases. The CDR3 spans 14 residues. V dropped 8 bases and J dropped 4 bases, with 14 bases sitting between them. In germline, CDR1 is LNHDA, CDR2 SQIVND (reference sequence). CDR3 region: CASGAGRVTGELFF. CDR3 bases: TGTGCCAGTGGCGCGGGGAGAGTCACCGGGGAGCTGTTTTTT.

The chain employs TRBV4-1 and TRBJ1-1, with 9 bases that match TRBD1. CDR3 length: 15 residues. Trimming removed 4 bases from V and 2 bases from J; junction bases left unmatched: 5. Germline V gene sequence: CDR1 MGHRA, CDR2 YSYEKL. The CDR3 bases are TGCGCCAGCAGCCCTATGGGACAGGGAAACACTGAAGCTTTCTTT. Amino acid sequence: CASSPMGQGNTEAFF.

The V call is TRBV7-8, the J call TRBJ2-4, with TRBD1 identical over 11 bases. V shed 5 bases and J 6 bases; nucleotides not matched to a gene: 6. Per germline, CDR1 SGHVS and CDR2 FQNEAQ. This CDR3 has 15 residues. CDR3 coding DNA: TGTGCCAGCAGCCCCAGGGGGACAGGGGGAAACATTCAGTACTTC. This translates into CASSPRGTGGNIQYF.

The V and J genes are TRBV3-1 (or the pseudogene TRBV3-2) and TRBJ2-3, with TRBD2 matching over 8 bases. CDR1 LGHDT and CDR2 YNNKEL come from the germline V gene (reference sequence). CDR3 length: 15 amino acids. Trimming removed 6 bases from V and 6 bases from J; junction bases left unmatched: 11. CDR3 DNA: TGTGCCAGCAGTCATAGAGCGGGAGCAGCCGATACGCAGTATTTT. This sequence encodes CASSHRAGAADTQYF.

V usage is TRBV28 and J usage is TRBJ1-2, with a possible D match to TRBD1 (5 bases). The CDR3 consists of 15 residues. CDR1 and CDR2 (germline): MDHEN, SYDVKM. V lost 6 bases to trimming and J lost 2 bases, with 16 bases between them. CDR3 in DNA: TGTGCCAGCAGCATTACCAGGGCCTACAACTATGGCTACACCTTC. Its translation: CASSITRAYNYGYTF.

The chain is built from TRBV30 and TRBJ1-1; D perhaps matches TRBD1 (5 bases). The CDR3 spans 13 residues. The V end lost 5 bases, the J end lost 3 bases, and 13 bases lay between the germline ends. The V gene's germline CDR1 is GTSNPN and CDR2 SVGIG (reference sequence). CDR3 amino acids: CAWQGSQDTEAFF. The CDR3 bases are TGTGCCTGGCAGGGATCCCAGGACACTGAAGCTTTCTTT.

The chain uses TRBV30 and TRBJ1-4; 8 bases map to TRBD1. The CDR3 sequence is 15 residues long. J gave up 5 bases and V 5 bases, and 10 bases lay outside the gene matches. Germline lookup yields CDR1 GTSNPN and CDR2 SVGIG (reference sequence). The DNA of the CDR3 is TGTGCCTGGGGAATGGCGGACAGGGTGAATGAAAAACTGTTTTTT. Residues: CAWGMADRVNEKLFF.

V gene TRBV30 combines with J gene TRBJ2-7, with unresolved D. This CDR3 has 14 amino acids. Germline V gives CDR1 GTSNPN, CDR2 SVGIG (reference sequence). V dropped 3 bases and J dropped 4 bases, with 16 bases sitting between them. The CDR3, as DNA: TGTGCCTGGAGGGTAAAAGGTCTGACTTACGAGCAGTACTTC. Translated, it gives CAWRVKGLTYEQYF.

CDR3: CASSPDLAGSTDTQYF. The CDR3 DNA follows: TGCGCCAGCAGCCCCGATCTAGCGGGCAGCACAGATACGCAGTATTTT. V is TRBV5-1 and J is TRBJ2-3; 8 nucleotides agree with TRBD2. The CDR3 loop spans 16 amino acids. CDR1 SGHRS and CDR2 YFSETQ come from the germline V gene. Unmatched junction bases numbered 7, after V lost 4 bases and J lost 0 bases.

The rearrangement links TRBV5-5 to TRBJ2-5; D is possibly TRBD1 (7 bases). Germline CDR1 reads SGHKS; CDR2 reads YYEKEE (reference sequence). The germline V and J ends were trimmed by 0 bases and 2 bases, with 14 bases remaining between them. CDR3 size: 16 residues. The CDR3 loop reads CASSLVAGTVQETQYF. CDR3 sequence (DNA): TGTGCCAGCAGCTTGGTGGCGGGGACAGTACAAGAGACCCAGTACTTC.

A single count supports this clone. The genes are TRBV9 and TRBJ1-1; TRBD1 matches 7 bases. The V gene end was trimmed by 0 bases and the J gene end by 1 base; junction bases not matched to a gene: 3. The CDR3 contains 15 residues. CDR1 and CDR2 from the germline V gene are SGDLS and YYNGEE. The chain's CDR3 is CASSVAGGQNTEAFF. CDR3 in DNA: TGTGCCAGCAGCGTAGCAGGGGGGCAGAACACTGAAGCTTTCTTT.

The chain employs TRBV19 and TRBJ1-3; 7 nucleotides align to TRBD1. J gave up 0 bases and V 3 bases, and 2 bases lay outside the gene matches. The CDR3 runs 15 residues. Per germline, CDR1 LNHDA and CDR2 SQIVND (reference sequence). The CDR3 coding sequence is TGTGCCAGTAGTATTGAGGGGGCCTCTGGAAACACCATATATTTT. Protein sequence: CASSIEGASGNTIYF.

J is TRBJ2-5 and V is TRBV9; 10 bases agree with TRBD1. Germline V gene lookup returns CDR1 SGDLS and CDR2 YYNGEE. V dropped 0 bases and J dropped 5; count of bases not matched to a gene: 10. The CDR3 extends over 17 amino acids. CDR3 nucleotide sequence: TGTGCCAGCAGCGTAGGACAGGGGGCTCATGTATGGGAGACCCAGTACTTC. It specifies CASSVGQGAHVWETQYF.

V usage is TRBV27 and J usage is TRBJ2-1, with D perhaps matching TRBD2 (5 bases). The CDR3 extends over 14 amino acids. The V gene lost 6 bases and the J gene lost 9 bases, with 18 bases spanning the gap. Germline assignment: CDR1 MNHEY and CDR2 SMNVEV (reference sequence). The CDR3 sequence is CASSLRSRVGEQFF. The CDR3 DNA is TGTGCCAGCAGCTTGCGCTCGAGGGTAGGTGAGCAGTTCTTC.

V is TRBV7-3 and J is TRBJ1-1; TRBD1 matches 10 bases. There are 15 residues in the CDR3. CDR1 SGHTA and CDR2 FQGTGA come from the germline V gene. Trimming cost V 3 bases and J 1 base; bases outside gene matches: 2. CDR3 nucleotides: TGTGCCAGCAGCTTGACAGGGGGCTCGAACACTGAAGCTTTCTTT. It specifies CASSLTGGSNTEAFF.

About this clone: The same CDR3 can be traced to other DNA sequences in this sample. The chain has TRBV18 and TRBJ1-1; D is possibly TRBD1 (6 bases). Germline lookup yields CDR1 KGHSH and CDR2 LQKENI. V gave up 6 bases and J gave up 0 bases, with 11 bases separating them. This CDR3 contains 14 residues. CDR3 sequence reads: CASSQDRLNTEAFF. The CDR3 DNA follows: TGTGCCAGCTCCCAAGACAGGTTGAACACTGAAGCTTTCTTT.

This clone was observed a single time. The chain combines TRBV7-2 with TRBJ2-1; 11 nucleotides match TRBD2. The J segment lost 2 bases and the V segment lost 6 bases, leaving 12 bases of the junction unmatched. The CDR3 is 18 residues long. Germline lookup yields CDR1 SGHTA and CDR2 FQGNSA. The DNA of the CDR3 is TGTGCCAGCAGTCCAAACTCGGTAGCGGGAGGGGCCTACAATGAGCAGTTCTTC. This codes for CASSPNSVAGGAYNEQFF.

This chain connects TRBV30 to TRBJ2-7; possible D gene TRBD1, 5 bases. The CDR3 has 13 amino acids. Per germline, CDR1 GTSNPN and CDR2 SVGIG (reference sequence). With 0 bases removed from V and 0 bases from J, the gap between germline ends came to 6 bases. The CDR3 bases are TGTGCCTGGAGTGTACAGGCCTCCTACGAGCAGTACTTC. Translated, it gives CAWSVQASYEQYF.

V is TRBV29-1 and J is TRBJ1-1; no clear D gene. CDR1 is SQVTM, CDR2 ANQGSEA, per germline. This CDR3 region has 10 residues. The germline V and J ends were trimmed by 6 bases and 9 bases, with 11 bases remaining between them. This CDR3 is CSVDEGKAFF. The CDR3 nucleotides read TGCAGCGTCGACGAGGGTAAAGCTTTCTTT.